Shown below are 10 T cell receptor beta chains from a single sample sequenced in a study of tumor-infiltrating lymphocytes in primary liver carcinoma. Co-extracting RNA and DNA was done with roughly 17-33 mg of unsorted bulk tissue as input. A constant-region primer served to make TCR beta cDNA from around 500 ng total RNA. What produced the TCR beta libraries was three nested multiplex PCR rounds using slightly modified ARM-PCR. Investigators reported that the first two PCR rounds, at around 11 cycles each, used TRBV1-TRBV30 forward primers with a C-beta reverse primer. TCRdb reprocessed the multiplex PCR reads via MiXCR and lists one record per CDR3 protein. This sample has around 190,000 distinct CDR3 sequences, with around four fifths found just once. The source material was tumor tissue from primary liver carcinoma. These receptors originate from a man aged 35-49 years with primary liver carcinoma and hepatitis B virus infection.

V and J are TRBV11-1 and TRBJ2-7; the D call may be TRBD1 or TRBD2 (5 bases each). CDR1 and CDR2 from the germline V gene are SGHAT and FQDESV (reference sequence). CDR3 length: 13 amino acids. The V gene lost 8 bases and the J gene lost 3 bases, with 14 bases spanning the gap. The CDR3 sequence: CASWGKLFYEQYF. CDR3 nucleotides: TGTGCCAGCTGGGGGAAGCTATTCTACGAGCAGTACTTC.

Concerning this clonotype itself: A read error may produce the germline difference seen at one junction end. This rearrangement joins TRBV29-1 to TRBJ2-2, with D tentatively TRBD2 (5 bases). In germline, CDR1 is SQVTM, CDR2 ANQGSEA. This CDR3 has 13 residues. CDR3: CSVSQKPTGELFF. The CDR3 DNA sequence: TGCAGCGTTTCACAAAAACCGACCGGGGAGTTGTTTTTT.

Turning to this clonotype: A clone one base away is much larger, so this may be a read error. CDR3 region: CASRVQGAHEQYF. The DNA of the CDR3 is TGTGCCAGCAGAGTCCAGGGGGCGCACGAGCAGTACTTC. This chain uses TRBV7-9 with TRBJ2-7; TRBD1 matches at 8 bases. V dropped 6 bases and J dropped 5; count of bases not matched to a gene: 6. The CDR3 has 13 amino acids. The germline V gene encodes CDR1 SEHNR and CDR2 FQNEAQ (reference sequence).

The rearrangement uses TRBV24-1 and TRBJ2-3, with TRBD1 matching 8 bases. The CDR3 extends over 17 amino acids. The trim removed 4 bases at V and 4 bases at J, leaving 12 bases unmatched. Looked up from germline, CDR1 is KGHDR and CDR2 is SFDVKD. The CDR3 sequence: CATSDSGTGGLADTQYF. CDR3 sequence (DNA): TGTGCCACCAGTGACTCCGGGACAGGCGGGTTAGCAGATACGCAGTATTTT.

Concerning this clonotype itself: A read error may account for a junction end that differs from germline. This chain links TRBV28 with TRBJ2-3; tentatively, D is TRBD1 (5 bases). In germline, CDR1 is MDHEN, CDR2 SYDVKM. This CDR3 contains 17 residues. CDR3 in DNA: TGTGCCAGCAGTTTAGAGATTCTGGGGCCTAGTACAGATACGCACTATTTT. Protein sequence: CASSLEILGPSTDTHYF.

Of note for this clonotype: The CDR3 end shows no conserved phenylalanine or tryptophan, and so a read error is likely. This chain connects TRBV2 to TRBJ2-2; TRBD1 matches 8 bases. Germline V lookup: CDR1 SNHLY, CDR2 FYNNEI. Trimming took 9 bases from V and 6 from J; bases not matched to a gene: 6. This CDR3 has 13 amino acids. The chain's CDR3 is CARETGVPGELFS. The CDR3 nucleotides are TGTGCCAGGGAGACAGGGGTTCCCGGGGAGCTGTTTTCT.

About this clonotype: A read error may account for a junction end that differs from germline. The chain employs TRBV4-1 and TRBJ2-1; the match to TRBD2 covers 11 bases. From germline, CDR1 is MGHRA and CDR2 YSYEKL. This CDR3 spans 16 amino acids. The CDR3 DNA sequence: TGCGCCAGCATCACCGAACTAGCGGGGGCTTACAATGGGCAGTTCTTC. This sequence encodes CASITELAGAYNGQFF.

The gene calls are TRBV11-1 and TRBJ2-1; TRBD2 agrees at 8 bases. The CDR3 contains 18 residues. Germline V gene data show CDR1 as SGHAT and CDR2 as FQDESV (reference sequence). V lost 2 bases, J lost 4 bases, and 13 bases stayed unmatched. The CDR3 nucleotides read TGTGCCAGCAGCTTATGCCGCTCCGCGGGAGGCTCATACAATGAGCAGTTCTTC. It is translated as CASSLCRSAGGSYNEQFF.

Remarks on this clonotype: A read error may account for a junction end that differs from germline. This chain connects TRBV4-3 to TRBJ2-7; D is ambiguous. Germline CDR1 is LGHNA and CDR2 is YSLEER. This CDR3 is 13 amino acids long. Here the CDR3 DNA reads TGCATCAGCAGCCAACATCTGCCCTACGAACAGTACTTC. Translated, it gives CISSQHLPYEQYF.

Worth noting for this clonotype: The junction differs from germline at one of its ends, possibly a read error. The chain's CDR3 is CASSKDPRSRAYWQYF. CDR3 coding DNA: TGTGCCAGCAGTAAGGACCCGCGGAGCCGGGCCTACTGGCAGTACTTT. V is TRBV6-7 and J is TRBJ2-7; D is undetermined. TRBV6-7 is classed as an ORF, of uncertain function. The CDR3 is 16 amino acids.